This is a list of T cell receptor beta chains from one sample in a study of blood T cells in healthy people across ages. TCRdb reprocessed the 5' RACE reads with MiXCR, giving one entry per CDR3 protein. The top ten clones hold 20% to 30% of a sample with some 780,000 distinct CDR3 sequences, around 50% of them seen once. Material: blood. Receptors were obtained from a man in his forties in good health. Both conserved end residues are part of each CDR3. A D gene is named only where the DNA matches it firmly. Clone size is stated in some rows and not others, as once, few, many or a class when expanded.

V	D	size	J	CDR3	DNA
TRBV14	-	-	TRBJ1-2	CASSQTQGAGNYGYTF	TGTGCCAGCAGCCAGACACAGGGCGCTGGTAACTATGGCTACACCTTC
TRBV24-1	TRBD1	-	TRBJ2-1	CATAPSDRTYNEQFF	TGTGCCACCGCACCGTCGGACAGGACCTACAATGAGCAGTTCTTC
TRBV28	-	few	TRBJ1-4	CASRSGYEKLFF	TGTGCCAGCAGATCGGGATATGAAAAACTGTTTTTT
TRBV7-8	TRBD2	few	TRBJ2-7	CASSLALAPIYEQYF	TGTGCCAGCAGCTTAGCACTAGCGCCGATCTACGAGCAGTACTTC
TRBV6-2/TRBV6-3	TRBD1	few	TRBJ1-1	CASSGQGGNTEAFF	TGTGCCAGCAGTGGACAGGGGGGAAACACTGAAGCTTTCTTT
TRBV12-3/TRBV12-4	-	-	TRBJ2-3	CASSRGLKTQYF	TGTGCCAGCAGTCGCGGACTCAAGACGCAGTATTTT
TRBV29-1	TRBD1	-	TRBJ2-1	CSVEPIRTGGPMLSYNEQFF	TGCAGCGTTGAACCCATCCGGACAGGGGGCCCTATGCTCTCCTACAATGAGCAGTTCTTC
TRBV12-3/TRBV12-4	-	-	TRBJ1-1	CASSHSGEGTEAFF	TGTGCCAGCAGTCACTCGGGGGAGGGCACTGAAGCTTTCTTT
TRBV7-2	TRBD1	-	TRBJ1-6	CATDRATGGTSMPLHF	TGTGCCACCGATAGGGCGACAGGGGGCACGTCGATGCCCCTCCACTTT
TRBV2	-	-	TRBJ2-7	CASSVSAGRYEQYF	TGTGCCAGCAGTGTTTCGGCGGGCCGGTACGAGCAGTACTTC
TRBV27	-	few	TRBJ2-7	CASSFLKGTRSYEQYF	TGTGCCAGCAGTTTTCTTAAAGGGACGCGCTCCTACGAGCAGTACTTC
TRBV18	TRBD2	-	TRBJ2-3	CASSPGLAGAVDTQYF	TGTGCCAGCTCACCGGGACTAGCGGGAGCCGTAGATACGCAGTATTTT
TRBV7-3	-	-	TRBJ2-1	CASSLGRDNEQFF	TGTGCCAGCAGCCTGGGCAGGGACAATGAGCAGTTCTTC
TRBV9	-	few	TRBJ2-4	CASKGDNQNIQYF	TGTGCCAGCAAGGGGGACAATCAAAACATTCAGTACTTC
TRBV6-2/TRBV6-3	TRBD2	-	TRBJ2-7	CASSYTSGFPYEQYF	TGTGCCAGCAGTTACACTAGCGGGTTTCCCTACGAGCAGTACTTC
TRBV6-2/TRBV6-3	-	-	TRBJ2-5	CASSYSTLPETQYF	TGTGCCAGCAGTTACTCGACACTCCCCGAGACCCAGTACTTC
TRBV19	-	-	TRBJ2-5	CASSPGLRGTQYF	TGTGCCAGTAGTCCAGGCCTCCGAGGGACCCAGTACTTC
TRBV7-2	TRBD2	-	TRBJ2-3	CASSPWGLAGDGGTDTQYF	TGTGCCAGCAGCCCATGGGGTCTAGCGGGAGATGGTGGCACAGATACGCAGTATTTT
TRBV5-1	-	-	TRBJ1-1	CASSPAVGNTEAFF	TGCGCCAGCAGCCCGGCGGTGGGGAACACTGAAGCTTTCTTT
TRBV2	-	-	TRBJ2-5	CASSPTTGSETQYF	TGTGCCAGCAGTCCTACGACAGGATCGGAGACCCAGTACTTC
TRBV7-2	TRBD2	-	TRBJ2-5	CASSLTSGDFNEQYF	TGTGCCAGCAGCTTGACTAGCGGGGACTTCAATGAGCAGTACTTC
TRBV20-1	TRBD1	-	TRBJ1-6	CSAKIGQGGSPLHF	TGCAGTGCTAAGATTGGACAGGGTGGTTCACCCCTCCACTTT
TRBV20-1	-	-	TRBJ1-2	CSARVQLEGYTF	TGCAGTGCTAGAGTCCAGCTTGAAGGCTACACCTTC
TRBV29-1	-	-	TRBJ2-1	CSVEKGGYGEQFF	TGCAGCGTTGAAAAGGGGGGTTACGGTGAGCAGTTCTTC
TRBV15	-	few	TRBJ2-7	CATSAGQRYEQYF	TGTGCCACCAGCGCGGGACAGCGATACGAGCAGTACTTC
TRBV12-3/TRBV12-4	-	-	TRBJ1-2	CASSPLQWSGYTF	TGTGCCAGCAGTCCGCTCCAGTGGAGTGGCTACACCTTC
TRBV29-1	-	-	TRBJ1-1	CSTRVNLDTEAFF	TGCAGCACCAGGGTTAATTTGGACACTGAAGCTTTCTTT
TRBV20-1	-	-	TRBJ2-4	CSAEGTNIQYF	TGCAGTGCAGAAGGGACGAACATTCAGTACTTC
TRBV21-1	-	-	TRBJ2-2	CASSNQSHLLRGLALTGELFF	TGTGCCAGCAGCAACCAATCCCATTTGCTTAGGGGACTAGCCTTAACCGGGGAGCTGTTTTTT
TRBV7-8	-	-	TRBJ2-7	CASSADPRPEQYF	TGTGCCAGCAGCGCGGACCCTCGGCCCGAGCAGTACTTC
TRBV4-2	-	once	TRBJ2-7	CASSPRPPQGGVSYEQYF	TGTGCCAGCAGCCCCCGGCCACCCCAAGGAGGGGTTTCCTACGAGCAGTACTTC
TRBV7-2	-	-	TRBJ2-5	CASSLAGQLETQYF	TGTGCCAGCAGCTTAGCGGGGCAGTTGGAGACCCAGTACTTC
TRBV7-9	TRBD1	few	TRBJ2-1	CASSRDRGLDNEQFF	TGTGCCAGCAGCCGGGACAGGGGGCTGGACAATGAGCAGTTCTTC
TRBV6-1	-	-	TRBJ2-2	CASSDSPHTGELFF	TGTGCCAGCAGTGATTCCCCGCACACCGGGGAGCTGTTTTTT
TRBV19	-	few	TRBJ2-1	CASSMSVVTYNEQFF	TGTGCCAGTAGTATGAGTGTGGTGACCTACAATGAGCAGTTCTTC
TRBV28	TRBD2	-	TRBJ2-1	CASTLGLEGEQFF	TGTGCCAGCACCTTGGGACTAGAGGGTGAGCAGTTCTTC
TRBV20-1	TRBD1	-	TRBJ1-5	CSARSLAGGAGQPQHF	TGCAGTGCTAGAAGTCTGGCAGGGGGCGCGGGGCAGCCCCAGCATTTT
TRBV18	TRBD1	-	TRBJ1-5	CASSLGQGDRPQHF	TGTGCCAGCTCACTAGGACAGGGTGATCGGCCCCAGCATTTT
TRBV20-1	TRBD2	-	TRBJ2-7	CSVSGSDLIYNEQYF	TGCAGTGTTAGCGGGAGCGATCTCATCTACAATGAGCAGTACTTC
TRBV7-9	-	-	TRBJ1-4	CASNHYQGFGEKLFF	TGTGCCAGCAACCACTACCAAGGGTTTGGTGAAAAACTGTTTTTT
TRBV25-1	-	-	TRBJ2-7	CASSEYGTGLLEQYF	TGTGCCAGCAGTGAATACGGGACTGGGCTCCTGGAGCAGTACTTC
TRBV6-1	-	-	TRBJ2-2	CASSETVGQGTGELFF	TGTGCCAGCAGTGAAACGGTGGGGCAAGGCACCGGGGAGCTGTTTTTT
TRBV25-1	TRBD2	few	TRBJ2-3	CASRALVAAGDTDTQYF	TGTGCCAGCAGAGCCCTTGTAGCAGCGGGGGACACAGATACGCAGTATTTT
TRBV29-1	TRBD2	few	TRBJ2-3	CSAKVAGGRPDTQYF	TGCAGCGCTAAAGTAGCGGGGGGGCGTCCAGATACGCAGTATTTT
TRBV10-2	-	-	TRBJ2-7	CASSEGGGQSYEQYF	TGCGCCAGCAGTGAGGGCGGGGGACAGTCCTACGAGCAGTACTTC
TRBV10-3	-	-	TRBJ1-2	CAISERVQGMEFGGYTF	TGTGCCATCAGTGAGCGGGTACAGGGAATGGAATTCGGTGGCTACACCTTC
TRBV12-3/TRBV12-4	-	few	TRBJ1-2	CASSTGRGYTF	TGTGCCAGCAGTACCGGACGGGGCTACACCTTC
TRBV29-1	-	-	TRBJ2-4	CSVEDLGQGNKYF	TGCAGCGTTGAAGATTTAGGGCAGGGTAACAAGTACTTC
TRBV9	-	-	TRBJ2-3	CASSVTGGLTTDTQYF	TGTGCCAGCAGCGTAACGGGCGGCTTAACCACAGATACGCAGTATTTT